This T cell receptor (beta chain) stems from a study of blood T cell repertoires in COVID-19. Study overall: Material from acute and convalescent COVID-19 was sourced from the United States, Italy and Spain.

Methods used by the authors: Quantification of nucleated cells was approximated via reference gene primer amplification. Assay: immunoSEQ multiplex PCR; the TCRdb copy retains only in-frame clones and omits some. The V and J calls and the clone size are those of that table, but D and trimming were determined from the DNA. The sample includes tens of thousands of clones, roughly 87% of them seen just once. This clonotype originated in a woman aged 45-60 years with active or convalescent COVID-19. Sequencing was done on a sample of peripheral blood.

The CDR3 region is CASSEPGMNTEAFF. As DNA, the CDR3 is TGTGCCAGCAGTGAACCGGGGATGAACACTGAAGCTTTCTTT. The chain combines TRBV25-1 with TRBJ1-1; D is ambiguous. Germline CDR1 MGHDK, CDR2 SYGVNS. The CDR3 is made up of 14 amino acids. Between the trimmed V and J ends, which lost 2 bases and 0 bases, there was a span of 7 bases.